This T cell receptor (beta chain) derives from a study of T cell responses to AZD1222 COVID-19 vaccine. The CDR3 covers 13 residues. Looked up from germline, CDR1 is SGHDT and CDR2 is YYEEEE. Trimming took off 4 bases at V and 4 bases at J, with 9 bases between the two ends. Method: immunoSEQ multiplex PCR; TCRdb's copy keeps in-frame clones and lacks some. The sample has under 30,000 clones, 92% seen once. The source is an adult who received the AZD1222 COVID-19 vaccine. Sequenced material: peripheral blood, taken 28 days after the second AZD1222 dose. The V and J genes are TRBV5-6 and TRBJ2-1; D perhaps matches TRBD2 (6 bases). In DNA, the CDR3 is TGTGCCAGCAGCCGGGCGGGGTACAATGAGCAGTTCTTC. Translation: CASSRAGYNEQFF.